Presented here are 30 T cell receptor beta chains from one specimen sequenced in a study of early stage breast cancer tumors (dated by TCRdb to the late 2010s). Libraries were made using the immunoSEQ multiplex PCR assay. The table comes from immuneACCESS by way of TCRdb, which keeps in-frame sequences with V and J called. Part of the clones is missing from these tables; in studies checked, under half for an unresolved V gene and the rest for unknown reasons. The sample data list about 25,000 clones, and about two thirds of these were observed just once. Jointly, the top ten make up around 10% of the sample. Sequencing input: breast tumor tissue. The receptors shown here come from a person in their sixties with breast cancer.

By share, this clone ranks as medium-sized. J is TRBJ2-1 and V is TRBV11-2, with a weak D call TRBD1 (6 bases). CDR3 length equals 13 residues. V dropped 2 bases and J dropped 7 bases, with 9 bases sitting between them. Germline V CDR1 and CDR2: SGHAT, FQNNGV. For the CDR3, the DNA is TGTGCCAGCAGCTTACAACAGGGAAATGAGCAGTTCTTC. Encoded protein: CASSLQQGNEQFF.

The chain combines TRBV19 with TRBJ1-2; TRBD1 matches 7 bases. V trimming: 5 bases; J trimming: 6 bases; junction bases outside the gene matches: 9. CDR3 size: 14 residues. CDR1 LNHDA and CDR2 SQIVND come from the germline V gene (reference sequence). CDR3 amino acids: CASSPRTGVDGYTF. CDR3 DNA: TGTGCCAGTAGTCCTCGGACAGGTGTTGATGGCTACACCTTC.

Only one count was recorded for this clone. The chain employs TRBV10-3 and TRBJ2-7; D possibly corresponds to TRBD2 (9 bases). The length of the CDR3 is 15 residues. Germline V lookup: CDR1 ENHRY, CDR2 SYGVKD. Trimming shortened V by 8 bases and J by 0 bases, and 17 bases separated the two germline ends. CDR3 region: CAIQGAGGSSYEQYF. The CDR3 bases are TGTGCCATCCAGGGGGCGGGAGGGAGCTCCTACGAGCAGTACTTC.

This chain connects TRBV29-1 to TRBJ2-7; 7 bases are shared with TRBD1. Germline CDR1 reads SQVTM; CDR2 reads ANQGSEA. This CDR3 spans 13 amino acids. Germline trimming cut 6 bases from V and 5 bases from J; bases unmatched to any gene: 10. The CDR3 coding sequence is TGCAGCGTCTGGACAGGACGACGGGACGAGCAGTACTTC. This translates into CSVWTGRRDEQYF.

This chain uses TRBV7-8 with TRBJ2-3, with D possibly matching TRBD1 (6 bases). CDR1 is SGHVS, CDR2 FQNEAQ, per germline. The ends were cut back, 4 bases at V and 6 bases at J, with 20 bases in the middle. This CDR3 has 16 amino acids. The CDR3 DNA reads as TGTGCCAGCAGCTCGCAGGGGACGGTGAAGAAGGATACGCAGTATTTT. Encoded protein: CASSSQGTVKKDTQYF.

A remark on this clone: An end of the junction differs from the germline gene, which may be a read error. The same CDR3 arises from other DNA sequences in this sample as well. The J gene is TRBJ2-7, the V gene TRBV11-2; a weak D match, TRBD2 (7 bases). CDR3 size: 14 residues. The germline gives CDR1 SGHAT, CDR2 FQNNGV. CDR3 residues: CASSLGGLAVEQYF. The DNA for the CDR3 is TGTGCCAGCAGCTTAGGGGGGCTAGCGGTTGAGCAATACTTC.

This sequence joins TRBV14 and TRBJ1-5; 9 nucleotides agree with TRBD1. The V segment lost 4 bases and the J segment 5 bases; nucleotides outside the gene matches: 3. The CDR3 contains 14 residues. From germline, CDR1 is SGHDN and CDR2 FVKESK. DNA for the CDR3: TGTGCCAGCAGCCCTGACAGGGGGGATCAGCCCCAGCATTTT. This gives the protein CASSPDRGDQPQHF.

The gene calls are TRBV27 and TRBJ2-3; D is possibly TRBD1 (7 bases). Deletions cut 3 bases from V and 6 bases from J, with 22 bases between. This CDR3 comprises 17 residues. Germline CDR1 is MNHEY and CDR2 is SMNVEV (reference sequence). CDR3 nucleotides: TGTGCCAGCAGTTTCTTCCGGCGGGCAGGGGGGTACGATACGCAGTATTTT. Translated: CASSFFRRAGGYDTQYF.

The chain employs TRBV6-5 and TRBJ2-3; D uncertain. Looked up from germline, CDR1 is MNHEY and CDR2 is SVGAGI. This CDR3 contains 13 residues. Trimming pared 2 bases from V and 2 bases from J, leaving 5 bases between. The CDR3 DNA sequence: TGTGCCAGCAGTTACACTACCACAGATACGCAGTATTTT. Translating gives CASSYTTTDTQYF.

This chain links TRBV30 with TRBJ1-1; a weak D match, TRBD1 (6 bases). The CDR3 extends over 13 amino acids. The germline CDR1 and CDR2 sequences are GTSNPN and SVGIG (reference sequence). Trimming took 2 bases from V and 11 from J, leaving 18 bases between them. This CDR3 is CAWSPGHQTWAFF. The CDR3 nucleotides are TGTGCCTGGAGTCCGGGACACCAAACGTGGGCTTTCTTT.

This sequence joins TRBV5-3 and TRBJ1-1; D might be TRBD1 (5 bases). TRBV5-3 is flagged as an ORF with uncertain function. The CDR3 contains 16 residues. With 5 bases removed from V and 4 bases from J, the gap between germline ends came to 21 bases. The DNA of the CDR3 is TGTGCCAGAAGGCGATCGGGGGGATGGTTGCGCACTGAAGCTTTCTTT. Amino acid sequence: CARRRSGGWLRTEAFF.

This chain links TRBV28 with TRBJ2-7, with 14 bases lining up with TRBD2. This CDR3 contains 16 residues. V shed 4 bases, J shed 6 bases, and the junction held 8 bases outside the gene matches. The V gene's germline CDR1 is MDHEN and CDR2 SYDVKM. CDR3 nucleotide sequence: TGTGCCAGCAGTTCTCTTCCTGGGACTAGCGGGGGCGAGCAGTACTTC. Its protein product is CASSSLPGTSGGEQYF.

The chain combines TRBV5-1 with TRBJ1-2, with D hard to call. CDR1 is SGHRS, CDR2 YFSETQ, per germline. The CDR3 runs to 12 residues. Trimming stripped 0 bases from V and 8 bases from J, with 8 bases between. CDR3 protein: CASSLVAGGYTF. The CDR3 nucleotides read TGCGCCAGCAGCTTGGTGGCAGGCGGCTACACCTTC. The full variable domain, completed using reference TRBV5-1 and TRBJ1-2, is KAGVTQTPRYLIKTRGQQVTLSCSPISGHRSVSWYQQTPGQGLQFLFEYFSETQRNKGNFPGRFSGRQFSNSRSEMNVSTLELGDSALYLCASSLVAGGYTFGSGTRLTVV.

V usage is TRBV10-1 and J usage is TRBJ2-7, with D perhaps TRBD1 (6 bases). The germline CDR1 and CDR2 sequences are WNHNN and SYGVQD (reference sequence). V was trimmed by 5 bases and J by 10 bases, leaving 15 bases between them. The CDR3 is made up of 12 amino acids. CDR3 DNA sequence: TGCGCCAGCAGTTTGGACGACAGGCCCCAGTACTTC. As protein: CASSLDDRPQYF.

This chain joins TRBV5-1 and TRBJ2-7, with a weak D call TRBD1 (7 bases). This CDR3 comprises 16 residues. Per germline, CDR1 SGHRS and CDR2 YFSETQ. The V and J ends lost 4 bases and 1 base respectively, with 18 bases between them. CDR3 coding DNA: TGCGCCAGCAGCCGGGTCCTGGAGGGGGCATCCTACGAGCAGTACTTC. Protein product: CASSRVLEGASYEQYF.

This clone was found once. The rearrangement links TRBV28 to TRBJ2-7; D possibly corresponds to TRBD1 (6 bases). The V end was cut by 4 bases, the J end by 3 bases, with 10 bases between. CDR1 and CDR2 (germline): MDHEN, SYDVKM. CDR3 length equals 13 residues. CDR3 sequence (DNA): TGTGCCAGCAGTTCGGACAGCGACTACGAGCAGTACTTC. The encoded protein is CASSSDSDYEQYF.

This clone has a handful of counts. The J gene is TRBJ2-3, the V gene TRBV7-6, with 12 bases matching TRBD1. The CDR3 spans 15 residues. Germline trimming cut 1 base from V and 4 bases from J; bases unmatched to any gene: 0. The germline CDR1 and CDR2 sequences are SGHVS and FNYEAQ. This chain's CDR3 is CASSLGDRGPDTQYF. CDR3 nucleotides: TGTGCCAGCAGCTTAGGGGACAGGGGGCCAGATACGCAGTATTTT.

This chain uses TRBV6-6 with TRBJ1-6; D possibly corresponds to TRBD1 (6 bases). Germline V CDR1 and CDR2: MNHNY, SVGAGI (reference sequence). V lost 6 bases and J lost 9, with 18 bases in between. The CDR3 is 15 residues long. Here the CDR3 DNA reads TGTGCCAGCAGGGACTTCGGGACAACCGGTTCACCCCTCCACTTT. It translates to CASRDFGTTGSPLHF.

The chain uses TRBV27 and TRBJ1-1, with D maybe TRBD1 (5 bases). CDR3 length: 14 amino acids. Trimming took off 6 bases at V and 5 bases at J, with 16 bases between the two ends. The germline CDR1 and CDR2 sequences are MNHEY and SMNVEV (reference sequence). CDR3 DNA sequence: TGTGCCAGCAGGCGGGGGGAGACGGGGACTGAAGCTTTCTTT. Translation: CASRRGETGTEAFF.

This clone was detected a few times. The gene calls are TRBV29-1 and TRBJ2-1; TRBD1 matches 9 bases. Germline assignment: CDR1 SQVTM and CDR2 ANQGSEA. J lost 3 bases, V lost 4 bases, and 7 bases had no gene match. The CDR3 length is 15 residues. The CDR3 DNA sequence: TGCAGCGTTGCCCAACAGGGGGCCGGCTACAATGAGCAGTTCTTC. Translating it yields CSVAQQGAGYNEQFF.

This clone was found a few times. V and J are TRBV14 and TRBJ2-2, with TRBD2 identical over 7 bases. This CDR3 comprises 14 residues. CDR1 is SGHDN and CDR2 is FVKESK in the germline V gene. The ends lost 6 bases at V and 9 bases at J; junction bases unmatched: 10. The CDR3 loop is CASSAREVSRELFF. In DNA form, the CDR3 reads TGTGCCAGCAGTGCACGGGAGGTCTCTAGGGAGCTGTTTTTT.

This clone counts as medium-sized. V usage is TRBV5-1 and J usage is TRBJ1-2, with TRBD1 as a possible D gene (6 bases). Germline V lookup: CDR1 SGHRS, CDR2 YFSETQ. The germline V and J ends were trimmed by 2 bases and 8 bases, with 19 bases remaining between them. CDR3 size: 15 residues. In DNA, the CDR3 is TGCGCCAGCAGCTTTGGGGGGGGCCCGGGTGGCGGCTACACCTTC. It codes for CASSFGGGPGGGYTF.

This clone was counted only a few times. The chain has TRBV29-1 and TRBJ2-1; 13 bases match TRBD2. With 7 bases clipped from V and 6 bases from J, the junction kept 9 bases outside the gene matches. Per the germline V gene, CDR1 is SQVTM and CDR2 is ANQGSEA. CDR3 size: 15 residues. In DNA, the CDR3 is TGCAGCGCCCGACTTCGGACTAGCGGGAGCAATGAGCAGTTCTTC. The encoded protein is CSARLRTSGSNEQFF.

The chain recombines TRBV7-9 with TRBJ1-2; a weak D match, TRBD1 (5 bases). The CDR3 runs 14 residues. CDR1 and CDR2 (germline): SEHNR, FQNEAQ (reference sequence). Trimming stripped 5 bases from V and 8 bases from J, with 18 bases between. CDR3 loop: CASSHSGALWGYTF. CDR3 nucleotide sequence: TGTGCCAGCAGCCATAGTGGGGCCCTTTGGGGCTACACCTTC.

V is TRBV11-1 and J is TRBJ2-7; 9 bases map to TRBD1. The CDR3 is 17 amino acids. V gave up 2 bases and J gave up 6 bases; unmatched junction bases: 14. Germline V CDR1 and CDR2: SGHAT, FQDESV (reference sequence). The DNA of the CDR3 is TGTGCCAGCAGCTTAACACTGCCGGGACAGGGACTCGGCGAGCAGTACTTC. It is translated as CASSLTLPGQGLGEQYF.

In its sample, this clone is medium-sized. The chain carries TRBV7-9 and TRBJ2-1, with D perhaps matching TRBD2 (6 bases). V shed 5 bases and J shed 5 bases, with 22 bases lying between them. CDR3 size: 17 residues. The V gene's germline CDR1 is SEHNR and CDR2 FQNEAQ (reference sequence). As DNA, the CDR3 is TGTGCCAGCAGCCCGAGGGAGGCGGGATACCGAAACAATGAGCAGTTCTTC. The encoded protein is CASSPREAGYRNNEQFF.

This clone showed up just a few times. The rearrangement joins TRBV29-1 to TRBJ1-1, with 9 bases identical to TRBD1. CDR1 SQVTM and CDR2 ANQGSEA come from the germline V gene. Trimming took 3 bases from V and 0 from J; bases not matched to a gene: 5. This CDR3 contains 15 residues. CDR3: CSVDDRGSMNTEAFF. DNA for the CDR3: TGCAGCGTTGATGACAGGGGGAGCATGAACACTGAAGCTTTCTTT. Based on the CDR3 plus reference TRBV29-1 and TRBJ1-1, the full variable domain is SAVISQKPSRDICQRGTSLTIQCQVDSQVTMMFWYRQQPGQSLTLIATANQGSEATYESGFVIDKFPISRPNLTFSTLTVSNMSPEDSSIYLCSVDDRGSMNTEAFFGQGTRLTVV.

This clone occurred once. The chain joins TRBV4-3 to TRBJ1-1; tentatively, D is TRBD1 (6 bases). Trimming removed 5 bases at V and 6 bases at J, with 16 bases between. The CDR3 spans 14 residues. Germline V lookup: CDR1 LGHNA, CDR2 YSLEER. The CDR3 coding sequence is TGCGCCAGCAGCAATCGGGGGGCTGGGGCTGAAGCTTTCTTT. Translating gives CASSNRGAGAEAFF.

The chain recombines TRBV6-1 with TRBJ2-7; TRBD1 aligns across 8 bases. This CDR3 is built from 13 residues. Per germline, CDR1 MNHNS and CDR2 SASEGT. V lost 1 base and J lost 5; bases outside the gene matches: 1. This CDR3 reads CASSEGTGNEQYF. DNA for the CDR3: TGTGCCAGCAGTGAAGGGACAGGGAACGAGCAGTACTTC.

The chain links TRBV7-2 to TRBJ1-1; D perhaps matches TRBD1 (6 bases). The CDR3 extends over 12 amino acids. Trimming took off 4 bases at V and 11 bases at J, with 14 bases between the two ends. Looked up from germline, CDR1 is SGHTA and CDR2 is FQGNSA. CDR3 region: CASSSNRQGAFF. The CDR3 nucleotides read TGTGCCAGCAGCTCTAATCGCCAGGGGGCTTTCTTT.